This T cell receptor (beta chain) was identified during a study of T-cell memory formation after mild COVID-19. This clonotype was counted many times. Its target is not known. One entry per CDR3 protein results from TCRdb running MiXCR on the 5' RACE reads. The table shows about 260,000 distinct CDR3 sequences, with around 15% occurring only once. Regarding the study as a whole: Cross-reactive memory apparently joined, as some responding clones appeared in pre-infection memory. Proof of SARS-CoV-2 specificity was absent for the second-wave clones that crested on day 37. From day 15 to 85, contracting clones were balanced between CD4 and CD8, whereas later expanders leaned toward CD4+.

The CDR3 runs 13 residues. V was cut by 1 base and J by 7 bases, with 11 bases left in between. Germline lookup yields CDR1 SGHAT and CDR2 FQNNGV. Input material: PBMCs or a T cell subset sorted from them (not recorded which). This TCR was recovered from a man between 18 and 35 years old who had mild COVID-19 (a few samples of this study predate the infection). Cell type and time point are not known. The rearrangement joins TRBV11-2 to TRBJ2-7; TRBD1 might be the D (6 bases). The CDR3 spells CASSLVGGEEQYV. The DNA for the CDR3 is TGTGCCAGCAGCTTAGTTGGGGGCGAAGAGCAGTACGTC.